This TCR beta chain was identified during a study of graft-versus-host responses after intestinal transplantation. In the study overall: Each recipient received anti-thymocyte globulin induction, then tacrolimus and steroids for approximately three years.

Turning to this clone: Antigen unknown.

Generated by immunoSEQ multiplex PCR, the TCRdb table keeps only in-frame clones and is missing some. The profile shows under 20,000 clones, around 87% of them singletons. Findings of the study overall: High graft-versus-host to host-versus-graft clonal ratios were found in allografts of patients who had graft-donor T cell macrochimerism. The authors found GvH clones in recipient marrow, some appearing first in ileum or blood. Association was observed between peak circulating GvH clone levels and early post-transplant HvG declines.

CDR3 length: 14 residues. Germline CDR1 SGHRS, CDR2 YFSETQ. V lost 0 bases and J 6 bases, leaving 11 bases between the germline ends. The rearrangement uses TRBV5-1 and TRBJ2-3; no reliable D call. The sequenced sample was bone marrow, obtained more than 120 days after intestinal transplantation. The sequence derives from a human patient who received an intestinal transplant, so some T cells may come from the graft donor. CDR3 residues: CASSLDYFADTQYF. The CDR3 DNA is TGCGCCAGCAGCTTGGACTATTTTGCGGATACGCAGTATTTT.